This T cell receptor beta chain appears in the sequencing data of a study of T-cell memory formation after mild COVID-19. As regards this clonotype: As yet, its antigen is unknown.

The 5'RACE method, run with constant-segment primers, produced TCR alpha and TCR beta cDNA libraries (carrying sample barcodes and UMIs). TCRdb reprocessed the 5' RACE reads with MiXCR, giving one entry per CDR3 protein. The table lists about 610,000 distinct CDR3 sequences, 17% of them singletons. General observations from the study: Cross-reactive memory seemingly joined, as some responding clones were found in pre-infection memory. Researchers report contracting CD4+ clones mostly in CM and EM, with CD8+ clones in EMRA. The study found balanced CD4/CD8 in clones contracting day 15 to 85 and a CD4+ lean in later expanders.

Sequences were obtained from PBMCs or a T cell subset sorted from them (not recorded which). The source is an adult woman who had mild COVID-19 (a few samples of this study predate the infection). Cell type and time point are not known.

CDR3 in DNA: TGCAGTGCTAGAGGAGGGACAGGGGGATCACCCCTCCACTTT. Amino acid sequence: CSARGGTGGSPLHF. The chain recombines TRBV20-1 with TRBJ1-6; 11 nucleotides line up with TRBD1. Germline V lookup: CDR1 DFQATT, CDR2 SNEGSKA (reference sequence). This CDR3 region has 14 residues. The trim removed 1 base at V and 10 bases at J, leaving 3 bases unmatched.